This record looks at one T cell receptor beta chain sequence and its context. The antigen remains unidentified. This specimen belongs to a study of response to subunit inactivated influenza vaccine. Findings of the study overall: Authors suggested few new T cells are recruited by each seasonal influenza vaccination.

TCRdb reanalysed the RT-PCR reads using MiXCR and keeps one entry per CDR3 protein. The sample holds around 570,000 distinct CDR3 sequences; less than 8% are singletons and the top ten take over 10%. Trimming left V 6 bases short and J 0 bases short, with 15 bases between. This CDR3 region has 16 residues. The rearrangement links TRBV12-3 or TRBV12-4 to TRBJ2-1; D not certain. The sequence derives from a man in his fifties or sixties who received an inactivated influenza vaccine. The input for sequencing was PBMCs from blood, taken 23 to 25 months after vaccination. The CDR3 DNA reads TGTGCCAGCAGACTGGGCTTCTCGGCCTCCTACAATGAGCAGTTCTTC. Amino acid sequence: CASRLGFSASYNEQFF.